Shown below are 21 T cell receptor beta chains from a single sample sequenced in a study of blood T cell repertoires in COVID-19. The protocol was immunoSEQ multiplex PCR, while the TCRdb copy is restricted to in-frame clones and leaves out a portion. The data contain 300,000 to 450,000 clones, about 88% of them seen just once; the ten biggest clones take up about 1.1%. Material: PBMCs or T cells enriched from blood (not recorded which). The receptors here all came from a woman aged 18-29 years who had recovered from COVID-19.

The chain joins TRBV14 to TRBJ2-7; D gene ambiguous. Per the germline V gene, CDR1 is SGHDN and CDR2 is FVKESK. Deletions cut 1 base from V and 2 bases from J, with 9 bases between. This CDR3 spans 14 amino acids. The DNA for the CDR3 is TGTGCCAGCAGCCAAGGAGCGTGGGCCTACGAGCAGTACTTC. It codes for CASSQGAWAYEQYF.

The chain has TRBV7-9 and TRBJ1-1; no clear D. Trimming took off 1 base at V and 1 base at J, with 16 bases between the two ends. In germline, CDR1 is SEHNR, CDR2 FQNEAQ (reference sequence). The CDR3 covers 17 residues. The CDR3 is CASSLGLTPMGNTEAFF. The DNA for the CDR3 is TGTGCCAGCAGCTTAGGACTCACCCCAATGGGGAACACTGAAGCTTTCTTT. The entire variable domain, with the rest obtained from reference TRBV7-9 and TRBJ1-1, is as follows: DTGVSQNPRHKITKRGQNVTFRCDPISEHNRLYWYRQTLGQGPEFLTYFQNEAQLEKSRLLSDRFSAERPKGSFSTLEIQRTEQGDSAMYLCASSLGLTPMGNTEAFFGQGTRLTVV.

The chain couples TRBV6-1 to TRBJ2-7, with D uncertain. Germline values: CDR1 MNHNS, CDR2 SASEGT. This CDR3 spans 13 amino acids. Trimming stripped 3 bases from V and 6 bases from J, with 12 bases between. As DNA, the CDR3 is TGTGCCAGCAGTGAGGTCCGTCTGAGCGAGCAGTACTTC. As protein: CASSEVRLSEQYF.

The chain uses TRBV19 and TRBJ2-7; tentatively, D is TRBD1 (6 bases). The CDR3 runs 13 residues. Germline CDR1 LNHDA, CDR2 SQIVND (reference sequence). V was trimmed by 5 bases and J by 9 bases, leaving 17 bases between them. The CDR3 sequence: CASSGRGLTGQYF. CDR3 nucleotides: TGTGCCAGTAGTGGCAGGGGCCTGACAGGGCAGTACTTC. The full variable domain, with the rest looked up from reference TRBV19 and TRBJ2-7, is DGGITQSPKYLFRKEGQNVTLSCEQNLNHDAMYWYRQDPGQGLRLIYYSQIVNDFQKGDIAEGYSVSREKKESFPLTVTSAQKNPTAFYLCASSGRGLTGQYFGPGTRLTVT.

V usage is TRBV5-6 and J usage is TRBJ1-6, with 8 bases identical to TRBD1. CDR1 is SGHDT and CDR2 is YYEEEE in the germline V gene. V shed 2 bases and J 6 bases; nucleotides not matched to a gene: 4. CDR3 size: 15 residues. The CDR3 DNA follows: TGTGCCAGCAGCTTTGGGACAGGCAGTAATTCACCCCTCCACTTT. As protein: CASSFGTGSNSPLHF.

This clone was picked up a small number of times. Other DNA variants within this sample encode the same CDR3. The gene calls are TRBV7-8 and TRBJ1-4; D is unresolved. Between the trimmed V and J ends, which lost 2 bases and 3 bases, there was a span of 7 bases. The CDR3 is made up of 14 amino acids. Germline CDR1 is SGHVS and CDR2 is FQNEAQ. Here the CDR3 reads CASSLLASNEKLFF. CDR3 DNA sequence: TGTGCCAGCAGCTTATTGGCCTCTAATGAAAAACTGTTTTTT. The full variable domain, its missing parts supplied by reference TRBV7-8 and TRBJ1-4, is GAGVSQSPRYKVAKRGQDVALRCDPISGHVSLFWYQQALGQGPEFLTYFQNEAQLDKSGLPSDRFFAERPEGSVSTLKIQRTQQEDSAVYLCASSLLASNEKLFFGSGTQLSVL.

This chain connects TRBV19 to TRBJ1-2, with 9 bases matching TRBD1. CDR1 is LNHDA, CDR2 SQIVND, per germline (reference sequence). J gave up 7 bases and V 3 bases, and 12 bases lay outside the gene matches. This CDR3 region has 16 residues. The CDR3 reads CASSMPSTGGSGGYTF. The CDR3 DNA is TGTGCCAGTAGTATGCCCTCGACAGGGGGATCGGGTGGCTACACCTTC.

This clone was counted between two and nine times. This sequence joins TRBV6-6 and TRBJ1-5, with 7 bases lining up with TRBD1. Germline CDR1 MNHNY, CDR2 SVGAGI (reference sequence). V gave up 2 bases and J gave up 6 bases; unmatched junction bases: 1. The CDR3 totals 13 residues. This CDR3 reads CASSYRDSQPQHF. The CDR3 coding sequence is TGTGCCAGCAGTTACAGGGACAGTCAGCCCCAGCATTTT.

The gene calls are TRBV11-3 and TRBJ2-5, with 7 bases matching TRBD2. The V gene end was trimmed by 6 bases and the J gene end by 4 bases; junction bases not matched to a gene: 2. The CDR3 totals 12 residues. Germline-derived CDR1 and CDR2 are SGHNT and YENEEA. The CDR3 DNA follows: TGTGCCAGCAGAGGGGAGGGAGAGACCCAGTACTTC. Its protein product is CASRGEGETQYF.

J is TRBJ1-2 and V is TRBV27, with D unclear. From germline, CDR1 is MNHEY and CDR2 SMNVEV (reference sequence). Trimming pared 2 bases from V and 5 bases from J, leaving 18 bases between. This CDR3 has 16 residues. The CDR3 sequence is CASSLNPLTNGYGYTF. The CDR3 DNA reads TGTGCCAGCAGTTTAAACCCCTTAACAAACGGGTATGGCTACACCTTC.

This clone has just a few counts. This chain uses TRBV3-1 (or the pseudogene TRBV3-2) with TRBJ1-4; D is uncertain. Germline assignment: CDR1 LGHDT and CDR2 YNNKEL (reference sequence). V lost 5 bases and J lost 8, with 15 bases in between. The CDR3 extends over 14 amino acids. Here the CDR3 DNA reads TGTGCCAGCAGCTTCTCCCAGGCCAGAGAAAAACTGTTTTTT. Its translation is CASSFSQAREKLFF.

The chain combines TRBV2 with TRBJ1-1, with a weak D call TRBD1 (5 bases). The V gene's germline CDR1 is SNHLY and CDR2 FYNNEI. The CDR3 has 15 amino acids. V was cut by 3 bases and J by 5 bases, with 16 bases left in between. The CDR3 DNA reads TGTGCCAGCAGTGATGTGGGCAGGGCCAAGACTGAAGCTTTCTTT. Translating it yields CASSDVGRAKTEAFF.

This rearrangement joins TRBV10-2 to TRBJ2-7, with D tentatively TRBD1 (5 bases). The CDR3 consists of 15 residues. Trimming stripped 0 bases from V and 4 bases from J, with 13 bases between. CDR1 and CDR2 (germline): WSHSY, SAAADI. CDR3 loop: CASSESAGLGYEQYF. CDR3 nucleotide sequence: TGCGCCAGCAGTGAGTCAGCAGGGCTAGGGTACGAGCAGTACTTC.

The chain joins TRBV7-9 to TRBJ1-6, with TRBD1 matching 7 bases. This CDR3 has 16 residues. V gave up 5 bases and J gave up 2 bases; unmatched junction bases: 6. CDR1 and CDR2 (germline): SEHNR, FQNEAQ (reference sequence). CDR3 residues: CASSHTGETYNSPLHF. CDR3 DNA: TGTGCCAGCAGCCATACAGGGGAAACCTATAATTCACCCCTCCACTTT.

The rearrangement joins TRBV9 to TRBJ2-7, with 7 nucleotides matching TRBD1. Germline trimming cut 2 bases from V and 1 base from J; bases unmatched to any gene: 6. The germline V gene encodes CDR1 SGDLS and CDR2 YYNGEE. There are 15 residues in the CDR3. The CDR3 DNA reads TGTGCCAGCAGCGTGGAAAGGGGGCCATCCTACGAGCAGTACTTC. Its protein product is CASSVERGPSYEQYF.

This chain uses TRBV7-9 with TRBJ1-2, with TRBD1 identical over 7 bases. This CDR3 is built from 15 residues. V lost 2 bases, J lost 8 bases, and 11 bases stayed unmatched. Germline assignment: CDR1 SEHNR and CDR2 FQNEAQ (reference sequence). CDR3 sequence reads: CASSLMGQTEEGYTF. CDR3 nucleotide sequence: TGTGCCAGCAGCTTAATGGGACAGACAGAGGAAGGCTACACCTTC.

This clone has just one count. The chain has TRBV29-1 and TRBJ2-7, with 10 bases matching TRBD1. The CDR3 length is 14 residues. Germline CDR1 is SQVTM and CDR2 is ANQGSEA. The V gene end was trimmed by 6 bases and the J gene end by 2 bases; junction bases not matched to a gene: 7. The chain's CDR3 is CSVEAGTGAYEQYF. DNA for the CDR3: TGCAGCGTGGAGGCCGGGACAGGGGCCTACGAGCAGTACTTC.

The V and J genes are TRBV7-3 and TRBJ1-2; a weak D match, TRBD1 (6 bases). The V gene lost 1 base and the J gene lost 3 bases, with 9 bases spanning the gap. This CDR3 has 14 residues. The germline V gene has CDR1 SGHTA and CDR2 FQGTGA. CDR3 DNA sequence: TGTGCCAGCAGCTTAATGGCAGGGGACTATGGCTACACCTTC. It specifies CASSLMAGDYGYTF. Complete variable domain (other parts from reference TRBV7-3 and TRBJ1-2): GAGVSQTPSNKVTEKGKYVELRCDPISGHTALYWYRQSLGQGPEFLIYFQGTGAADDSGLPNDRFFAVRPEGSVSTLKIQRTERGDSAVYLCASSLMAGDYGYTFGSGTRLTVV.

CDR3 in amino acids: CASSFRVFGELFF. Here the CDR3 DNA reads TGTGCCAGCAGCTTCAGGGTTTTCGGGGAGCTGTTTTTT. V is TRBV5-6 and J is TRBJ2-2; D may be TRBD1 (5 bases). V lost 2 bases and J lost 7, with 9 bases in between. This CDR3 has 13 residues. CDR1 and CDR2 (germline): SGHDT, YYEEEE.

This clone was observed a few times. This chain links TRBV18 with TRBJ1-2; a possible D gene is TRBD1 (6 bases). Germline V CDR1 and CDR2: KGHSH, LQKENI. The CDR3 sequence is 17 residues long. Trimming cost V 2 bases and J 0 bases, with 16 bases left between them. The CDR3 reads CASSPIGTGKANYGYTF. The CDR3 region has the DNA TGTGCCAGCTCACCAATAGGCACAGGGAAAGCTAACTATGGCTACACCTTC.

This clone has just one count. The chain joins TRBV7-9 to TRBJ1-3; 10 nucleotides match TRBD1. The CDR3 totals 15 residues. Trimming cost V 7 bases and J 4 bases; bases outside gene matches: 7. Germline CDR1 reads SEHNR; CDR2 reads FQNEAQ (reference sequence). CDR3 nucleotides: TGTGCCAGCACCTTTGACAGGGGGCAAGGAAACACCATATATTTT. Amino acid sequence: CASTFDRGQGNTIYF.